A selection of T cell receptor beta chains follows, all from one sample in a study of long-term antiretroviral therapy in people with HIV. Sequencing was performed with immunoSEQ multiplex PCR; in TCRdb, only in-frame clones are kept and a portion is missing. The profile shows approximately 21,000 clones, 81% of them singletons. The material sequenced was unsorted PBMCs, taken 1.5 years after starting antiretroviral therapy. The source is a man aged 30 to 39 with HIV. CDR3s include the opening cysteine and the closing phenylalanine or tryptophan. A D gene is named only where the DNA matches it firmly. Clone size, where shown, is once, few, many, or a class for clones that have expanded.

d_gene,j_gene,v_gene,abundance,CDR3nt,CDR3aa
TRBD1,TRBJ2-5,TRBV2,.,TGTGCCAGCACCCTAGGGGCAGGGGGCTTAGAGACCCAGTACTTC,CASTLGAGGLETQYF
.,TRBJ1-1,TRBV29-1,once,TGCAGCGTTGTGGCCTACACTGAAGCTTTCTTT,CSVVAYTEAFF
.,TRBJ2-7,TRBV4-3,.,TGCGCCAGCAGCCAAGATTGGGGCGGACAAGCCTACGAGCAGTACTTC,CASSQDWGGQAYEQYF
.,TRBJ1-1,TRBV27,.,TGTGCCAGCAGATCGGAGTACACTGAAGCTTTCTTT,CASRSEYTEAFF
.,TRBJ1-4,TRBV7-3,few,TGTGCCAGCAGGTTATTGCTGGGAGGCAGGGACGGGGAAAAACTGTTTTTT,CASRLLLGGRDGEKLFF
TRBD1,TRBJ2-5,TRBV5-1,.,TGCGCCAGCAGCACCGGGACAGGGGATGAGACCCAGTACTTC,CASSTGTGDETQYF
TRBD1,TRBJ1-1,TRBV29-1,once,TGCAGCGTGCGGGGACAGGGGGCAACTGAAGCTTTCTTT,CSVRGQGATEAFF
TRBD2,TRBJ2-5,TRBV5-6,few,TGTGCCAGCAGCCCTGGACTAGCGGGGGCCAGAGAGACCCAGTACTTC,CASSPGLAGARETQYF
.,TRBJ1-3,TRBV10-3,once,TGTGCCACCTCGACTGGAAACACCATATATTTT,CATSTGNTIYF
TRBD2,TRBJ2-1,TRBV5-6,.,TGTGCCAGCAGCTTGGAACTAGCGGCCGTACGATCCCAGTTCTTC,CASSLELAAVRSQFF
.,TRBJ2-4,TRBV9,once,TGTGCCAGCAGCCCTCTAGGAGACATTCAGTACTTC,CASSPLGDIQYF
TRBD2,TRBJ2-7,TRBV19,.,TGTGCCAGTAGTTTCCTAGCGGGTGCTGGGAGCGAGCAGTACTTC,CASSFLAGAGSEQYF
.,TRBJ2-7,TRBV7-2,.,TGTGCCAGCAGCTTTGGGTTGACAGGCCGCTACGAGCAGTACTTC,CASSFGLTGRYEQYF
.,TRBJ1-6,TRBV6-6,.,TGTGCCAGCAGTTACTCGGAGGGGTGGAATTCACCCCTCCACTTT,CASSYSEGWNSPLHF
.,TRBJ2-7,TRBV19,.,TGTGCCAGTAGTACTCCCGAAGGAAGCTCCTACGAGCAGTACTTC,CASSTPEGSSYEQYF
TRBD1,TRBJ2-2,TRBV11-2,.,TGTGCCAGCAGGGACAGGGGGGCCGGGGAGCTGTTTTTT,CASRDRGAGELFF
TRBD1,TRBJ2-2,TRBV29-1,.,TGCAGCGTTATAAGGGGGCTCCAGAACACCGGGGAGCTGTTTTTT,CSVIRGLQNTGELFF
.,TRBJ2-7,TRBV2,.,TGTGCCAGCAGTGAATGGTCGGGTGCCTACGAGCAGTACTTC,CASSEWSGAYEQYF
TRBD1,TRBJ1-1,TRBV7-9,once,TGTGCCAGCAGCTTCGGACAGGGCGAAGCTTTCTTT,CASSFGQGEAFF
TRBD1,TRBJ2-7,TRBV19,.,TGTGCCAGTAGCGGGACAGGGGGCCCCTACGAGCAGTACTTC,CASSGTGGPYEQYF
.,TRBJ2-7,TRBV5-4,.,TGTGCCAGCAGCTTGGTGGGGGGAGACGAGCAGTACTTC,CASSLVGGDEQYF
.,TRBJ1-4,TRBV7-8,.,TGTGCCAGCAGCCCAAGGGGGGGCCTTAATGAAAAACTGTTTTTT,CASSPRGGLNEKLFF
TRBD1,TRBJ2-2,TRBV6-1,.,TGTGCCAGCAGTGAAAGACAGGGGGTGAGCACCGGGGAGCTGTTTTTT,CASSERQGVSTGELFF
TRBD2,TRBJ2-5,TRBV29-1,.,TGCAGCGGGGGACTAGCGGGGGACCTAGTCGGGACCCAGTACTTC,CSGGLAGDLVGTQYF
.,TRBJ2-7,TRBV6-5,.,TGTGCCAGCAGGGATACAGGGTTAACGGCCTACGAGCAGTACTTC,CASRDTGLTAYEQYF
.,TRBJ1-2,TRBV7-2,.,TGTGCCAGCAGCTACCGGGACCGGGCTGAATATGGCTACACCTTC,CASSYRDRAEYGYTF
.,TRBJ1-1,TRBV18,.,TGTGCCAGCTCACCACCGAGGGGCCCCACTGAAGCTTTCTTT,CASSPPRGPTEAFF
.,TRBJ1-1,TRBV19,.,TGTGCCAGTAGACAAATGAACACTGAAGCTTTCTTT,CASRQMNTEAFF
.,TRBJ2-7,TRBV15,few,TGTGCCACCAGCAGAGACCCGACAGGCCCTAGGGAGCAGTACTTC,CATSRDPTGPREQYF
.,TRBJ2-1,TRBV7-2,.,TGTGCCAGCAGCTTAGCATACGATCTCGCCTACAATGAGCAGTTCTTC,CASSLAYDLAYNEQFF
.,TRBJ2-7,TRBV6-5,.,TGTGCCAGCAGTATGGACTACTCCTACGAGCAGTACTTC,CASSMDYSYEQYF
TRBD1,TRBJ1-2,TRBV18,.,TGTGCCAGCTCACCAAACGGCGGGGACAGGGAATCGTATGGCTACACCTTC,CASSPNGGDRESYGYTF
TRBD1,TRBJ2-1,TRBV19,.,TGTGCCAGTAGTGGGACAGGGCGCCGCTCCTACAATGAGCAGTTCTTC,CASSGTGRRSYNEQFF
TRBD2,TRBJ2-1,TRBV11-1,.,TGTGCCAGCAGCTTAGCGGCCGGTCGCGGGGGAACCTACAATGAGCAGTTCTTC,CASSLAAGRGGTYNEQFF
TRBD1,TRBJ2-5,TRBV5-4,.,TGTGCCAGCAGAAGGGGGAGACAGGGGCCCGTGGAGACCCAGTACTTC,CASRRGRQGPVETQYF
.,TRBJ1-1,TRBV7-7,.,TGTGCTAGCAGCCGAAATTTGAACACTGAAGCTTTCTTT,CASSRNLNTEAFF
.,TRBJ1-1,TRBV30,few,TGTGCCTGGAGTGTATTGATGGGGAACACTGAAGCTTTCTTT,CAWSVLMGNTEAFF
.,TRBJ1-2,TRBV27,.,TGTGCCAGCAGTTTAACGGGAAGGGGCTACACCTTC,CASSLTGRGYTF
.,TRBJ2-7,TRBV7-9,.,TGTGCCAGCAGCTCGGAGGGGGCAAGCGAGCAGTACTTC,CASSSEGASEQYF
.,TRBJ2-2,TRBV5-1,.,TGCGCCAGCAGCTTGGCCGGCGGGGTGAACACCGGGGAGCTGTTTTTT,CASSLAGGVNTGELFF
.,TRBJ1-1,TRBV7-9,.,TGTGCCAGCAGCGGTGGCACTGAAGCTTTCTTT,CASSGGTEAFF
.,TRBJ1-1,TRBV4-1,few,TGCGCCAGCAGCCATTCAGGGATGGCGAACACTGAAGCTTTCTTT,CASSHSGMANTEAFF
.,TRBJ1-4,TRBV7-9,.,TGTGCCAGCAGCTACGGGGGAAATGAAAAACTGTTTTTT,CASSYGGNEKLFF
.,TRBJ2-7,TRBV6-1,.,TGTGCCAGCAGTGAAGGAGGCTTGCCGGACCGGCAGTACTTC,CASSEGGLPDRQYF
.,TRBJ1-1,TRBV6-5,.,TGTGCCAGCAGTTACTCGAGGGGAGGACCTGAAGCTTTCTTT,CASSYSRGGPEAFF
TRBD1,TRBJ1-6,TRBV28,.,TGTGCCAGCAGGGTGACAGGGGCCGCTCGTTCCCTCCACTTT,CASRVTGAARSLHF
.,TRBJ1-2,TRBV11-2,.,TGTGCCAGCAGCTTAGCAGCGGGCAACGTCGAGGGCTACACCTTC,CASSLAAGNVEGYTF
.,TRBJ1-2,TRBV27,.,TGTGCCAGCAGTTTATGGGGGGGGAGCGGCTACACCTTC,CASSLWGGSGYTF
.,TRBJ2-4,TRBV4-1,.,TGCGCCAGCAGCCCAGGGGGGGTAGCCAAAAACATTCAGTACTTC,CASSPGGVAKNIQYF
.,TRBJ2-1,TRBV14,few,TGTGCCAGCAGCCGCCTCGGACCGGGAGTGTCCTACAATGAGCAGTTCTTC,CASSRLGPGVSYNEQFF
TRBD1,TRBJ2-3,TRBV5-1,.,TGCGCCAGCAGCCTGGGACAGGGGGCAGATACGCAGTATTTT,CASSLGQGADTQYF
.,TRBJ2-2,TRBV7-8,few,TGTGCCAGCAGCATTCGACAGGACACCGGGGAGCTGTTTTTT,CASSIRQDTGELFF
.,TRBJ1-2,TRBV10-2,.,TGCGCCAGCAGCGCCGGCGCCTTGATCGGCTACACCTTC,CASSAGALIGYTF
.,TRBJ2-7,TRBV11-2,.,TGTGCCAGCAGCCCCGGACGGAATTACTACGAGCAGTACTTC,CASSPGRNYYEQYF
TRBD1,TRBJ1-2,TRBV13,.,TGTGCCAGCAGCTCCAACAGGGGCCCAGCTAACTATGGCTACACCTTC,CASSSNRGPANYGYTF
.,TRBJ2-6,TRBV19,.,TGTGCCAGTAGTATAGGGGGGGAGAGGGCCAACGTCCTGACTTTC,CASSIGGERANVLTF
.,TRBJ1-5,TRBV28,.,TGTGCCAGCAGTTTGAACAGAAATCAGCCCCAGCATTTT,CASSLNRNQPQHF
TRBD1,TRBJ2-2,TRBV28,.,TGTGCCAGCAGTCCCGGGACAGGGGGTTACTTTGGTAACACCGGGGAGCTGTTTTTT,CASSPGTGGYFGNTGELFF
TRBD1,TRBJ2-7,TRBV28,once,TGTGCCAGCAGTCCTCCACCGACAGGGATAAACTACGAGCAGTACTTC,CASSPPPTGINYEQYF